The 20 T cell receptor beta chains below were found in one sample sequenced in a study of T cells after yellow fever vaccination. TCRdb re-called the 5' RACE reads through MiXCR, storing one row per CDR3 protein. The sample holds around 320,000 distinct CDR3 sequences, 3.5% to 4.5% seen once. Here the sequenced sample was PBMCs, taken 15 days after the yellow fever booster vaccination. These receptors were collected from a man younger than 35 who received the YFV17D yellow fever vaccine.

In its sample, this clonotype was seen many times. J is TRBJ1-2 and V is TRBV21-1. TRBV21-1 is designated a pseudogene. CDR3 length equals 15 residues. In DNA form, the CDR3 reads TGTGCCAGCAGCAAAGCGCCGGGACGGCCCTATGGCTACACCTTC. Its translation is CASSKAPGRPYGYTF.

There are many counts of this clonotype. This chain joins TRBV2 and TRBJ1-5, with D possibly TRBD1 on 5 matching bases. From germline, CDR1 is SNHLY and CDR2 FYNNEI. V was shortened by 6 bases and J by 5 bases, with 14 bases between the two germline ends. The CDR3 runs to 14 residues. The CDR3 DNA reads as TGTGCCAGCAGCTACGACAGACCCCATCAGCCCCAGCATTTT. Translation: CASSYDRPHQPQHF.

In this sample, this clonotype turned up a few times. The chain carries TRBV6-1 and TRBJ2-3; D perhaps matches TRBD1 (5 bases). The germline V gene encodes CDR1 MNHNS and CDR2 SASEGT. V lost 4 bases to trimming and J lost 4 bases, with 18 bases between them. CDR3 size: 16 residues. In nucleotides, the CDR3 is TGTGCCAGCAGTGGAGACTGGAGCCGACAGTCAGATACGCAGTATTTT. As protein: CASSGDWSRQSDTQYF.

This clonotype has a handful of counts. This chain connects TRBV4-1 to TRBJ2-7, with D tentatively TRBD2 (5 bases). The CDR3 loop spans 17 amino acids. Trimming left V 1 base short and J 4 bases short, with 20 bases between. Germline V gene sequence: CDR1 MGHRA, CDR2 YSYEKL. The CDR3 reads CASSQVSPAGSRYEQYF. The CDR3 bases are TGCGCCAGCAGCCAAGTCAGTCCGGCGGGTTCTCGATACGAGCAGTACTTC.

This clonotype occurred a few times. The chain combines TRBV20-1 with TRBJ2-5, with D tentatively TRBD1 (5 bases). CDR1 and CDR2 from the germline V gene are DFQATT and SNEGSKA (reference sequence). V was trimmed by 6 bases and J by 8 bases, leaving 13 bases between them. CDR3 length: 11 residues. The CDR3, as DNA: TGCAGTGCAGGACATCCCCCAACCCAGTACTTC. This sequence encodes CSAGHPPTQYF.

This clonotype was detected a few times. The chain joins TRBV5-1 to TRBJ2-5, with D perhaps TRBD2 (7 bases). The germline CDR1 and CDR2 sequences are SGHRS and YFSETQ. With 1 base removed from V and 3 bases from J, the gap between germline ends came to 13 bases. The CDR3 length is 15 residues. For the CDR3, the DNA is TGCGCCAGCAGCTTGAGGCCGGGGGGCGAAGAGACCCAGTACTTC. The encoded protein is CASSLRPGGEETQYF.

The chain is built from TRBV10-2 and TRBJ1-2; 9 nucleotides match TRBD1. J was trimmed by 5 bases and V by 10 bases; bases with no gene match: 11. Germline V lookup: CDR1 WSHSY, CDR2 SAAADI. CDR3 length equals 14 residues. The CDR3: CATRTGGVGYGYTF. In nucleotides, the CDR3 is TGCGCCACCCGAACAGGGGGCGTTGGATATGGCTACACCTTC.

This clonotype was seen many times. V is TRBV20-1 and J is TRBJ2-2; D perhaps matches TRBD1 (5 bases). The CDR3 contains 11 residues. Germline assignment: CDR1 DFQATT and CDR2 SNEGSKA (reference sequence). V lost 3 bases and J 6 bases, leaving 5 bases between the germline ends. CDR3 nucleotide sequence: TGCAGTGCTAGGGGGCCCGGGGAGCTGTTTTTT. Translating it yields CSARGPGELFF.

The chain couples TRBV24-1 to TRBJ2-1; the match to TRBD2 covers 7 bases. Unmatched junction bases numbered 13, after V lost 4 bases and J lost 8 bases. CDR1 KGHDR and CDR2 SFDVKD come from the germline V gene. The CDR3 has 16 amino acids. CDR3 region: CATSDPSRGTIDEQFF. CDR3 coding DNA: TGTGCCACCAGTGACCCTTCCCGCGGGACTATAGATGAGCAGTTCTTC.

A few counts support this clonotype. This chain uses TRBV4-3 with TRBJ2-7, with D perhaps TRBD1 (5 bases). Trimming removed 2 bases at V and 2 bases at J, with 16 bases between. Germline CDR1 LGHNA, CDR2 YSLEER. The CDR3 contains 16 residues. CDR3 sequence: CASSQRSNTGAYEQYF. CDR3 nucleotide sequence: TGCGCCAGCAGCCAAAGATCGAACACAGGAGCCTACGAGCAGTACTTC.

CDR3 DNA: TGCGCCAGCAGCCAAGAAGGGACTAGCGCGGTTGAGCAGTTCTTC. This sequence encodes CASSQEGTSAVEQFF. V usage is TRBV4-1 and J usage is TRBJ2-1, with TRBD2 matching 10 bases. The CDR3 is 15 residues long. V trimming: 0 bases; J trimming: 9 bases; junction bases outside the gene matches: 5. The germline CDR1 and CDR2 sequences are MGHRA and YSYEKL.

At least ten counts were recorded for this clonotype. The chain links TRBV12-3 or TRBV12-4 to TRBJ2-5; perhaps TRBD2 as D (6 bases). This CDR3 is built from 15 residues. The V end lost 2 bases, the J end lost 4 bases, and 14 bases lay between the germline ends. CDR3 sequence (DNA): TGTGCCAGCAGTTTATTTTGGGGGGTACGAGAGACCCAGTACTTC. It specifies CASSLFWGVRETQYF.

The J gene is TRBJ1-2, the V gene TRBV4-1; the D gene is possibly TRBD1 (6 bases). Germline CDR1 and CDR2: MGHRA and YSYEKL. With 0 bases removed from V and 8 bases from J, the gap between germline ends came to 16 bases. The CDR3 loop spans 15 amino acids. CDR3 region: CASSQDAGRGWGYTF. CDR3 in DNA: TGCGCCAGCAGCCAAGATGCGGGCAGGGGATGGGGCTACACCTTC.

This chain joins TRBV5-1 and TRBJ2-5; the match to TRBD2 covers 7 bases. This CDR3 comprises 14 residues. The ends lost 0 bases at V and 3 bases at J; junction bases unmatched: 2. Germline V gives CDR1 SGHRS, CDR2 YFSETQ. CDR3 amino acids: CASSLESGEETQYF. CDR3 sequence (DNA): TGCGCCAGCAGCTTGGAGAGCGGGGAAGAGACCCAGTACTTC.

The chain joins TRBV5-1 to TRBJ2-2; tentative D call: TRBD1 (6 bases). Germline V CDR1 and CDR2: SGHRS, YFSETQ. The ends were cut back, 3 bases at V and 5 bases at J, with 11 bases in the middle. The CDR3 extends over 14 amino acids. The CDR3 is CASSYRDTTGELFF. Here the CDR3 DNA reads TGCGCCAGCAGCTACCGGGACACGACCGGGGAGCTGTTTTTT. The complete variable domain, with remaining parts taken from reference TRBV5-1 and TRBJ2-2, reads KAGVTQTPRYLIKTRGQQVTLSCSPISGHRSVSWYQQTPGQGLQFLFEYFSETQRNKGNFPGRFSGRQFSNSRSEMNVSTLELGDSALYLCASSYRDTTGELFFGEGSRLTVL.

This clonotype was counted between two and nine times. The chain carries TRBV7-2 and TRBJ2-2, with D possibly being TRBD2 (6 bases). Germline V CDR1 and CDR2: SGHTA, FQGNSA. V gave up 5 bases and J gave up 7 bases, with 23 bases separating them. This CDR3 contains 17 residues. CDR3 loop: CASSPQWGERPSGELFF. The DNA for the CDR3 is TGTGCCAGCAGCCCCCAGTGGGGGGAGAGGCCGAGCGGGGAGCTGTTTTTT.

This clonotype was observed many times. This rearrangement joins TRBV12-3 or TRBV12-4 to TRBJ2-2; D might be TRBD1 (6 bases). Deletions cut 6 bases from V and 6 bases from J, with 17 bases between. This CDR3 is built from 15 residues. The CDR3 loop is CASRGDRTYAGELFF. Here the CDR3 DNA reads TGTGCCAGCAGGGGAGACAGGACGTATGCCGGGGAGCTGTTTTTT.

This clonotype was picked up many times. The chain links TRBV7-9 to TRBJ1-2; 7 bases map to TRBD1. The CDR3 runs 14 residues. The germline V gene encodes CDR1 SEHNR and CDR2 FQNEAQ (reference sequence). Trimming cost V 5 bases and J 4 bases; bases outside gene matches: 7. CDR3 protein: CASSHGQDAYGYTF. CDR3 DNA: TGTGCCAGCAGCCATGGACAGGACGCCTATGGCTACACCTTC.

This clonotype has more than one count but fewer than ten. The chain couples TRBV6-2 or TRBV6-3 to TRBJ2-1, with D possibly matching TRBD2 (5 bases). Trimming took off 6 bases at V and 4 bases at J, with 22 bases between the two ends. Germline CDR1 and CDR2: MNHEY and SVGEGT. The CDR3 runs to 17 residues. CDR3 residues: CASSRLPRQDFYNEQFF. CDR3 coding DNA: TGTGCCAGCAGCCGACTACCGCGGCAGGATTTTTACAATGAGCAGTTCTTC.

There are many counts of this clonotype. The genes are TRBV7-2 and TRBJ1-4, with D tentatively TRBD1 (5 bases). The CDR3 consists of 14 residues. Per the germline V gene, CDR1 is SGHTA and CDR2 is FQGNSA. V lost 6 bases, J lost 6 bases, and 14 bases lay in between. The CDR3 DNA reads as TGTGCCAGCAGTCTGGGGGGGGAGGATGAAAAACTGTTTTTT. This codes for CASSLGGEDEKLFF.